This TCR beta chain emerged from a study of immune heterogeneity within non-small cell lung tumors. Study-level results: High-frequency T-cell receptor beta clonotypes differed largely between individual patients.

Looked up from germline, CDR1 is KGHSH and CDR2 is LQKENI. Trimming removed 2 bases from V and 8 bases from J, with 13 bases in between. The CDR3 loop spans 14 amino acids. Template input, which was bulk tumor genomic DNA, totaled 600 to 700 ng per sample. During surgery, each primary tumor gave multiple biopsies spaced as far apart as possible. The cohort was untreated, with newly diagnosed non-small cell lung cancer undergoing curative surgery. Curative-intent surgery was being performed on the donors, who were patients newly diagnosed with non-small cell lung cancer. In a multiplex PCR, 32 V and 13 J primers amplified TCR beta CDR3. MiXCR, run by TCRdb on the multiplex PCR reads, gives a single entry per CDR3 protein. The sample has around 21,000 distinct CDR3 sequences, under 35% seen once. This clonotype has just a few counts. Its target is not known.

This receptor was identified in a middle-aged man with non-small cell lung cancer. The sample was lung tumor tissue. The chain is built from TRBV18 and TRBJ2-4; D is possibly TRBD1 (6 bases). CDR3 in amino acids: CASSPSRGVDIQYF. DNA of the CDR3: TGTGCCAGCTCACCAAGCAGGGGTGTTGACATTCAGTACTTC.